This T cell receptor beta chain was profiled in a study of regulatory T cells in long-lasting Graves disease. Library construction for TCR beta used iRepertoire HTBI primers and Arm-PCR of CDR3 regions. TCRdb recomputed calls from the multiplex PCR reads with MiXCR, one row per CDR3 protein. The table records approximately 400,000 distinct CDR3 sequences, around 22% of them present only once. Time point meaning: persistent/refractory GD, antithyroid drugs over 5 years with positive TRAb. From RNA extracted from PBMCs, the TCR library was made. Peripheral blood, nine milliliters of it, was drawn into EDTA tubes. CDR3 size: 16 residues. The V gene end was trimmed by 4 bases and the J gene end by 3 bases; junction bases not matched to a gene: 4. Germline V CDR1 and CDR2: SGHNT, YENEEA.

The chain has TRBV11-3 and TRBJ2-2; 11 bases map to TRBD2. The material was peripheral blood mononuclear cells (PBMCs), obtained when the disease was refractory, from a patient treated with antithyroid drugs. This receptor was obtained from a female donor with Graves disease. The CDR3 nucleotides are TGTGCCAGCAGCTCATTAGCGGGAGGGTACACCGGGGAGCTGTTTTTT. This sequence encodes CASSSLAGGYTGELFF.